Reported below is one TCR beta chain. Its antigen is as yet unknown. Subsets of CD8+ T cells were each sorted in triplicate at approximately 270,000 cells apiece. This specimen comes from a study of CXCR3-negative and CXCR3-positive naive CD8 T cells. The germline gives CDR1 LNHDA, CDR2 SQIVND (reference sequence). The length of the CDR3 is 13 residues. Study-level findings and limits: Memory CD8+ cells had much lower diversity, and both naive subsets had comparably high diversity. In CXCR3-positive naive cells, the TRB CDR3s were more hydrophobic than in CXCR3-negative naive cells.

UMI-tagged TRB cDNA libraries were built via 5' RACE. Using the 5' RACE reads, TCRdb records one entry per CDR3 protein without DNA. This sample's table reports fewer than 90,000 distinct CDR3 sequences. The chain has TRBV19 and TRBJ1-1; absent DNA, TCRdb's TRBD1 call cannot be checked. The receptor was derived from a human donor in good health. Some clones in this sample may be carry-over from other donors' samples. Sequencing used naive CXCR3- CD8+ T cells from blood. This sample's subset: CD45RO-CCR7+CD27+CD95- naive CD8+ T cells lacking CXCR3 (TNR3-). CDR3 sequence: CASNIGSHTEAFF.